This T cell receptor beta chain derives from a study of T cell responses to AZD1222 COVID-19 vaccine. Study-level findings and limits: Spike-specific TCR repertoires showed rising breadth and depth after two AZD1222 doses. Regions 160-218 and 743-854 dominated among vaccine-associated CD4 TCRs spanning spike.

CDR3 length equals 15 residues. Trimming removed 2 bases from V and 5 bases from J, with 12 bases in between. Per the germline V gene, CDR1 is SGHTA and CDR2 is FQGTGA. Libraries were prepared by immunoSEQ multiplex PCR; TCRdb keeps only in-frame clonotypes and omits some of them. This sample carries roughly 130,000 clones, roughly 90% of them seen once, and the ten largest clones take approximately 4.3%. Points on this clone: Its antigen is not identified.

The chain employs TRBV7-3 and TRBJ2-2; possible D gene TRBD2, 6 bases. This material consisted of peripheral blood, taken 28 days after the second AZD1222 dose. The receptor's source is an adult who received the AZD1222 COVID-19 vaccine. CDR3 residues: CASSLDGRRTGELFF. The CDR3 DNA follows: TGTGCCAGCAGCTTAGACGGGAGAAGGACCGGGGAGCTGTTTTTT.